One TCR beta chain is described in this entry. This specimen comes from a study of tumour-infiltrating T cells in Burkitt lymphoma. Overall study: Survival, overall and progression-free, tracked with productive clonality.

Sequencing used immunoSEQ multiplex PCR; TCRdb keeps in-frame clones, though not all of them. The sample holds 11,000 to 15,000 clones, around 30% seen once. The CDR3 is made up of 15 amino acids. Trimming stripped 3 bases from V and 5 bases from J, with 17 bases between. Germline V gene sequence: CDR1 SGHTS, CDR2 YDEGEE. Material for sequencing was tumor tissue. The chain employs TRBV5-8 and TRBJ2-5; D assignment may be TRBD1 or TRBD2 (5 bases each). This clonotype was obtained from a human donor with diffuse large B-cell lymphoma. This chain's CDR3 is CASSSVAWGGETQYF. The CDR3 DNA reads TGTGCCAGCAGCTCAGTAGCGTGGGGCGGGGAGACCCAGTACTTC.